This section outlines one T cell receptor beta chain sequence together with its context. The antigen remains undetermined. The data were obtained in a study of early T cells in non-severe SARS-CoV-2 infection. Looking at the study overall: Unpaired chains resulted from sequencing bulk RNA of unsorted whole blood.

Individual cDNA molecules carried attached unique molecular identifiers. A single record per CDR3 protein comes from TCRdb applying MiXCR to the 5' RACE reads. The sample includes 50,000 to 70,000 distinct CDR3 sequences, approximately 13% seen only once; the top ten take around 4.5%. The study, taken as a whole, reports: Lookups in VDJdb leaned toward anti-spike CD8 responses and missed private and CD4 specificities.

This CDR3 is 17 amino acids long. V shed 5 bases and J 9 bases; nucleotides not matched to a gene: 18. Germline loops: CDR1 SGHRS, CDR2 YFSETQ. This TCR derives from an adult who was a healthcare worker with PCR-confirmed SARS-CoV-2 infection or an uninfected control (not recorded which). Sequenced input: whole blood. The rearrangement uses TRBV5-1 and TRBJ2-1; TRBD2 matches 9 bases. This CDR3 reads CASRLTFLRGGRGEQFF. The CDR3, as DNA: TGCGCCAGCAGACTAACGTTCTTGCGGGGGGGCCGTGGTGAGCAGTTCTTC.